The 21 T cell receptor beta chains below come from one sample, sequenced in a study of T cell repertoires in cytomegalovirus infection. These receptors' antigens are unknown. One entry per CDR3 protein results from TCRdb running MiXCR on the reads. The sample lists fewer than 1,000,000 distinct CDR3 sequences; less than 40% were seen once. The sample consisted of cultured CD8+ T cells from PBMCs, taken from culture after CMV antigen stimulation. The source of these receptors is a human donor in good health (CMV status not recorded). Some clones in this sample may be carry-over from other donors' samples.

V and J are TRBV5-5 and TRBJ2-1; 7 bases agree with TRBD1. The germline V gene encodes CDR1 SGHKS and CDR2 YYEKEE (reference sequence). The ends lost 7 bases at V and 4 bases at J; junction bases unmatched: 8. This CDR3 is 14 amino acids long. DNA of the CDR3: TGTGCCAGCTTCGTCGGGGACAGTTACAATGAGCAGTTCTTC. Translated: CASFVGDSYNEQFF. The full variable domain, completed using reference TRBV5-5 and TRBJ2-1, is DAGVTQSPTHLIKTRGQQVTLRCSPISGHKSVSWYQQVLGQGPQFIFQYYEKEERGRGNFPDRFSARQFPNYSSELNVNALLLGDSALYLCASFVGDSYNEQFFGPGTRLTVL.

Many counts were recorded for this clonotype. The V and J genes are TRBV4-1 and TRBJ2-5, with 13 bases identical to TRBD2. Germline trimming cut 1 base from V and 5 bases from J; bases unmatched to any gene: 4. Germline loops: CDR1 MGHRA, CDR2 YSYEKL. This CDR3 is 16 amino acids long. CDR3 amino acids: CASSQGTSGGYETQYF. CDR3 in DNA: TGCGCCAGCAGCCAAGGGACTAGCGGGGGTTATGAGACCCAGTACTTC.

This clonotype occurred many times. The chain is built from TRBV7-2 and TRBJ1-2; 9 bases match TRBD1. Germline loops: CDR1 SGHTA, CDR2 FQGNSA. This CDR3 contains 15 residues. The V gene end was trimmed by 0 bases and the J gene end by 4 bases; junction bases not matched to a gene: 3. The CDR3 nucleotides are TGTGCCAGCAGCTTAGCGAGGACAGGGGTCTATGGCTACACCTTC. Protein: CASSLARTGVYGYTF.

A note on this clonotype: A much larger clonotype is one base distant, so this may be a read error. This chain connects TRBV7-6 to TRBJ2-5; 9 nucleotides match TRBD2. The CDR3 totals 15 residues. Germline-derived CDR1 and CDR2 are SGHVS and FNYEAQ. The CDR3: CVSTSLIAGVETQYF. In nucleotides, the CDR3 is TGTGTCAGTACCTCCTTAATAGCGGGGGTAGAGACCCAGTACTTC.

Many counts were recorded for this clonotype. The chain combines TRBV6-5 with TRBJ2-2; tentatively, D is TRBD2 (5 bases). Trimming cost V 8 bases and J 2 bases, with 9 bases left between them. The CDR3 runs to 13 residues. CDR1 is MNHEY, CDR2 SVGAGI, per germline. Here the CDR3 DNA reads TGTGCCAGCGCAGGACTTAACACCGGGGAGCTGTTTTTT. This gives the protein CASAGLNTGELFF.

The chain has TRBV6-2 or TRBV6-3 and TRBJ2-7; TRBD1 agrees at 9 bases. CDR1 and CDR2 from the germline V gene are MNHEY and SVGEGT. V lost 5 bases, J lost 3 bases, and 8 bases stayed unmatched. This CDR3 comprises 15 residues. CDR3: CASSGNRGRLYEQYV. CDR3 nucleotide sequence: TGTGCCAGCAGTGGGAACAGGGGGCGACTCTACGAGCAGTACGTC.

This chain joins TRBV2 and TRBJ1-5; 7 nucleotides line up with TRBD1. V shed 8 bases and J 4 bases; nucleotides not matched to a gene: 5. The germline V gene has CDR1 SNHLY and CDR2 FYNNEI. The CDR3 has 13 amino acids. CDR3 in amino acids: CASGYRGNQPQHF. DNA for the CDR3: TGTGCCAGCGGCTACAGGGGAAATCAGCCCCAGCATTTT.

V is TRBV9 and J is TRBJ1-5; D is possibly TRBD1 (6 bases). Trimming cost V 3 bases and J 7 bases, with 17 bases left between them. The CDR3 contains 15 residues. Germline V gene data show CDR1 as SGDLS and CDR2 as YYNGEE. The CDR3 sequence is CASSADGQGRQPQHF. The CDR3 DNA sequence: TGTGCCAGCAGCGCCGACGGGCAGGGGAGACAGCCCCAGCATTTT.

The rearrangement joins TRBV28 to TRBJ1-4, with D possibly matching TRBD1 (6 bases). The length of the CDR3 is 16 residues. Germline CDR1 is MDHEN and CDR2 is SYDVKM. V was cut by 7 bases and J by 0 bases, with 15 bases left in between. The CDR3 region is CASNPTGPPTNEKLFF. Written as DNA, the CDR3 is TGTGCCAGCAATCCGACAGGTCCTCCAACTAATGAAAAACTGTTTTTT.

This clonotype occurred many times. The V gene is TRBV12-3 or TRBV12-4, the J gene TRBJ2-3, with TRBD2 matching 9 bases. V was pared by 5 bases and J by 5 bases, with 11 bases of the junction left unmatched. The CDR3 sequence is 16 residues long. CDR3 amino acids: CASSPFASGEVDTQYF. The CDR3, as DNA: TGTGCCAGCAGTCCCTTCGCTAGCGGGGAGGTAGATACGCAGTATTTT.

This clonotype was detected only a few times. The chain employs TRBV6-2 or TRBV6-3 and TRBJ2-7; 8 nucleotides line up with TRBD1. The V gene end was trimmed by 4 bases and the J gene end by 6 bases; junction bases not matched to a gene: 11. Germline values: CDR1 MNHEY, CDR2 SVGEGT. The CDR3 runs to 15 residues. The CDR3 loop reads CASSFSGGSMAEQYV. Here the CDR3 DNA reads TGTGCCAGCAGTTTCTCAGGGGGCTCGATGGCCGAGCAGTACGTC.

This clonotype came up a few times. The gene calls are TRBV27 and TRBJ1-6; D not certain. V dropped 0 bases and J dropped 0 bases, with 6 bases sitting between them. The CDR3 runs to 16 residues. Germline lookup yields CDR1 MNHEY and CDR2 SMNVEV (reference sequence). The CDR3 sequence: CASSLSQSSYNSPLHF. For the CDR3, the DNA is TGTGCCAGCAGTTTATCGCAGAGCTCCTATAATTCACCCCTCCACTTT.

This clonotype was seen a few times. J is TRBJ1-2 and V is TRBV7-2, with 8 nucleotides matching TRBD1. Germline V gives CDR1 SGHTA, CDR2 FQGNSA. The V gene end was trimmed by 3 bases and the J gene end by 6 bases; junction bases not matched to a gene: 12. The CDR3 covers 16 residues. The CDR3 here is CASSFGRSGGWDGYTF. The CDR3 DNA follows: TGTGCCAGCAGCTTCGGGCGGTCAGGGGGCTGGGATGGCTACACCTTC.

This chain uses TRBV12-3 or TRBV12-4 with TRBJ1-1; D is perhaps TRBD1 (5 bases). V gave up 10 bases and J gave up 5 bases, with 17 bases separating them. This CDR3 comprises 13 residues. Written as DNA, the CDR3 is TGTGCCACCGCCTCCACCGGGGGGACTGAAGCTTTCTTT. This sequence encodes CATASTGGTEAFF.

This clonotype was observed a handful of times. J is TRBJ2-6 and V is TRBV5-4; a possible D gene is TRBD2 (5 bases). Germline V gene sequence: CDR1 SGHNT, CDR2 YYREEE (reference sequence). CDR3 size: 17 residues. The V gene lost 4 bases and the J gene lost 0 bases, with 14 bases spanning the gap. CDR3 protein: CASSTDFFSSGANVLTF. CDR3 DNA sequence: TGTGCCAGCAGCACGGACTTCTTTAGCTCTGGGGCCAACGTCCTGACTTTC. Supplemented by reference TRBV5-4 and TRBJ2-6, the full variable domain reads ETGVTQSPTHLIKTRGQQVTLRCSSQSGHNTVSWYQQALGQGPQFIFQYYREEENGRGNFPPRFSGLQFPNYSSELNVNALELDDSALYLCASSTDFFSSGANVLTFGAGSRLTVL.

The table lists this clonotype with a few counts. The chain recombines TRBV7-9 with TRBJ2-3; TRBD2 matches at 10 bases. Germline-derived CDR1 and CDR2 are SEHNR and FQNEAQ (reference sequence). The CDR3 length is 17 residues. The junction had 12 bases not matched to a gene; V was cut back by 4 bases and J by 5 bases. This CDR3 is CASSSRGSGGAKDTQYF. As DNA, the CDR3 is TGTGCCAGCAGCTCCCGGGGGAGCGGGGGGGCAAAAGATACGCAGTATTTT.

This chain connects TRBV19 to TRBJ1-5; D call uncertain. Germline V CDR1 and CDR2: LNHDA, SQIVND (reference sequence). Between the trimmed V and J ends, which lost 6 bases and 7 bases, there was a span of 16 bases. This CDR3 contains 14 residues. The CDR3 sequence is CASSFRMAMQPQHF. The CDR3 DNA reads TGTGCCAGTAGCTTCCGGATGGCAATGCAGCCCCAGCATTTT. The full variable domain, with the rest looked up from reference TRBV19 and TRBJ1-5, is DGGITQSPKYLFRKEGQNVTLSCEQNLNHDAMYWYRQDPGQGLRLIYYSQIVNDFQKGDIAEGYSVSREKKESFPLTVTSAQKNPTAFYLCASSFRMAMQPQHFGDGTRLSIL.

This clonotype was counted a few times. The V gene is TRBV28, the J gene TRBJ2-3, with 10 bases that match TRBD1. The germline gives CDR1 MDHEN, CDR2 SYDVKM. The CDR3 runs 16 residues. V was clipped by 2 bases and J by 4 bases; unmatched bases: 6. CDR3 DNA: TGTGCCAGCAGTTTACCTGGGACAGGGGATTCAGATACGCAGTATTTT. This codes for CASSLPGTGDSDTQYF. Drawing the rest from reference TRBV28 and TRBJ2-3, the complete variable domain is DVKVTQSSRYLVKRTGEKVFLECVQDMDHENMFWYRQDPGLGLRLIYFSYDVKMKEKGDIPEGYSVSREKKERFSLILESASTNQTSMYLCASSLPGTGDSDTQYFGPGTRLTVL.

The chain uses TRBV4-1 and TRBJ2-7, with D hard to call. The germline CDR1 and CDR2 sequences are MGHRA and YSYEKL. The CDR3 has 16 amino acids. Trimming removed 3 bases at V and 9 bases at J, with 24 bases between. The DNA of the CDR3 is TGCGCCAGCAGCCAGGCCGATTCAGGTGGTATTATGGGGCAGTACTTC. Encoded protein: CASSQADSGGIMGQYF.

This clonotype has a handful of counts. This chain joins TRBV24-1 and TRBJ2-2, with 7 bases aligning to TRBD2. The CDR3 consists of 15 residues. CDR1 is KGHDR, CDR2 SFDVKD, per germline. V lost 3 bases to trimming and J lost 2 bases; unmatched junction nucleotides: 2. The CDR3 is CATSDRAGNTGELFF. The CDR3 DNA follows: TGTGCCACCAGTGATCGAGCGGGAAACACCGGGGAGCTGTTTTTT.

The chain combines TRBV7-4 with TRBJ1-1; D may be TRBD1 (5 bases). Between the trimmed V and J ends, which lost 10 bases and 0 bases, there was a span of 15 bases. This CDR3 has 14 amino acids. Germline CDR1 SGHVT, CDR2 SQSDAQ. The CDR3: CATAGDGMNTEAFF. In DNA form, the CDR3 reads TGTGCCACGGCGGGGGACGGCATGAACACTGAAGCTTTCTTT.